This T cell receptor (beta chain) is drawn from a study of regulatory dendritic cells for organ transplantation. The V segment lost 5 bases and the J segment 6 bases; nucleotides outside the gene matches: 12. Germline V gene data show CDR1 as SGHAT and CDR2 as FQNNGV. This CDR3 is 15 amino acids long. Broader study findings: Memory CD8+ clonal expansion seemed more limited with regulatory than mature dendritic cells. Naive T cells showed high diversity, memory cells less, memory CD8+ least.

About this clone itself: The antigen remains unidentified.

Some clones are missing from TCRdb's copy, which holds only in-frame ones; the method was immunoSEQ multiplex PCR. The sample yields fewer than 40,000 clones, around nine tenths seen once. The sample was naive CD4+ T cells from blood. The subset: CD45RA+ naive T cells. The TCR sequence derives from a human donor in good health. The rearrangement links TRBV11-2 to TRBJ1-2; 7 nucleotides align to TRBD1. The CDR3 region is CASSLRGGGTDGYTF. CDR3 coding DNA: TGTGCCAGCAGCCTCAGGGGGGGAGGTACTGATGGCTACACCTTC.